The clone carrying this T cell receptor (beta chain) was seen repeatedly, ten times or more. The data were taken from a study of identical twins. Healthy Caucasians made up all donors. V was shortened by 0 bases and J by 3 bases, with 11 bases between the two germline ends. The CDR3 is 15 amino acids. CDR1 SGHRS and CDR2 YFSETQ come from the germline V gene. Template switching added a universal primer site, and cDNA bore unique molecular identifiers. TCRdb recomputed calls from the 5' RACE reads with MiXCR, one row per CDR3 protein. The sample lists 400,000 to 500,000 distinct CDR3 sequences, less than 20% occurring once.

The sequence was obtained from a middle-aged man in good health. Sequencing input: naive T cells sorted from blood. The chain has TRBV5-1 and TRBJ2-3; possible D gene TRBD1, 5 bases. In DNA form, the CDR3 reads TGCGCCAGCAGCTTGGAGCAGGGAAGTACAGATACGCAGTATTTT. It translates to CASSLEQGSTDTQYF.